These 19 T cell receptor beta chains came from one sample sequenced in a study of T cells in localized non-small cell lung cancer (dated by TCRdb to the early 2020s). Library construction relied on the immunoSEQ multiplex PCR assay. The clones in this table, taken by TCRdb from immuneACCESS, are in-frame only. Not every clone is retained; where verified, under half of the shortfall comes from an unresolved V gene, and the cause of the rest is unknown. The sample has roughly 34,000 clones on record, 80% to 90% of them singletons. The leading ten clones occupy less than 5% of the sample. The sequences come from peripheral blood, collected before any cancer treatment. These receptors were collected from a male donor older than 55 with stage III lung adenocarcinoma.

V usage is TRBV11-2 and J usage is TRBJ2-5; maybe TRBD1 (5 bases). The CDR3 runs 15 residues. Germline CDR1 is SGHAT and CDR2 is FQNNGV. Trimming stripped 1 base from V and 1 base from J, with 10 bases between. The CDR3 loop reads CASSLGSQGQETQYF. CDR3 sequence (DNA): TGTGCCAGCAGCTTAGGATCGCAGGGCCAAGAGACCCAGTACTTC.

The chain joins TRBV5-6 to TRBJ1-5, with 10 positions matching TRBD1. With 3 bases clipped from V and 2 bases from J, the junction kept 11 bases outside the gene matches. Germline loops: CDR1 SGHDT, CDR2 YYEEEE. The CDR3 covers 18 residues. The CDR3 sequence is CASSSTGGEWRGNQPQHF. The CDR3 DNA is TGTGCCAGCAGCTCGACAGGGGGCGAGTGGAGAGGCAATCAGCCCCAGCATTTT.

In nucleotides, the CDR3 is TGTGCCAGCAGTGAAGCCTGGAGACAGTCAGATACGCAGTATTTT. Its protein is CASSEAWRQSDTQYF. The rearrangement joins TRBV6-1 to TRBJ2-3; weak D call: TRBD1 (5 bases). Germline V gene data show CDR1 as MNHNS and CDR2 as SASEGT. This CDR3 has 15 amino acids. V lost 0 bases and J lost 4, with 11 bases in between.

The genes are TRBV4-1 and TRBJ1-1, with no clear D. The CDR3 totals 12 residues. V lost 4 bases and J 0 bases, leaving 3 bases between the germline ends. CDR1 is MGHRA and CDR2 is YSYEKL in the germline V gene. CDR3 sequence: CASSPMNTEAFF. The CDR3 bases are TGCGCCAGCAGCCCAATGAACACTGAAGCTTTCTTT.

The chain uses TRBV5-5 and TRBJ1-4; 7 nucleotides match TRBD1. J lost 7 bases, V lost 5 bases, and 11 bases had no gene match. CDR1 and CDR2 from the germline V gene are SGHKS and YYEKEE (reference sequence). The CDR3 consists of 15 residues. CDR3 region: CASRRGGAEGEKLFF. CDR3 DNA sequence: TGTGCCAGCAGACGAGGGGGCGCGGAAGGTGAAAAACTGTTTTTT.

J is TRBJ1-1 and V is TRBV30; D is uncertain. The V gene's germline CDR1 is GTSNPN and CDR2 SVGIG (reference sequence). Trimming removed 4 bases from V and 0 bases from J, with 9 bases in between. The CDR3 length is 13 residues. This CDR3 reads CAWNFGVNTEAFF. The CDR3 DNA follows: TGTGCCTGGAACTTTGGAGTGAACACTGAAGCTTTCTTT.

The V gene is TRBV2, the J gene TRBJ1-5, with D perhaps matching TRBD1 (6 bases). The CDR3 runs 15 residues. Trimming shortened V by 3 bases and J by 4 bases, and 13 bases separated the two germline ends. CDR1 and CDR2 (germline): SNHLY, FYNNEI. As DNA, the CDR3 is TGTGCCAGCAGTGATGGCGACAGGCTTAATCAGCCCCAGCATTTT. This gives the protein CASSDGDRLNQPQHF.

The rearrangement joins TRBV5-4 to TRBJ2-6, with D perhaps TRBD1 or TRBD2 (5 bases each). CDR3 length: 15 residues. Germline V gives CDR1 SGHNT, CDR2 YYREEE (reference sequence). V was clipped by 0 bases and J by 4 bases, with 8 bases between them. CDR3 in DNA: TGTGCCAGCAGCTTGGAGGGGACCGGGGCCAACGTCCTGACTTTC. Translated, it gives CASSLEGTGANVLTF.

The J gene is TRBJ2-3, the V gene TRBV2; the match to TRBD2 covers 12 bases. Looked up from germline, CDR1 is SNHLY and CDR2 is FYNNEI. V trimming: 6 bases; J trimming: 5 bases; junction bases outside the gene matches: 6. The CDR3 totals 15 residues. The CDR3 DNA sequence: TGTGCCAGCAGGGGGGGGACTAGCGGGTTAGATACGCAGTATTTT. It translates to CASRGGTSGLDTQYF.

The genes are TRBV2 and TRBJ1-1, with D maybe TRBD1 (6 bases). CDR1 and CDR2 (germline): SNHLY, FYNNEI. The CDR3 contains 15 residues. The V and J ends lost 7 bases and 1 base respectively, with 16 bases between them. The DNA for the CDR3 is TGTGCCAGCACCAACTTTGGAGGGGGGAACACTGAAGCTTTCTTT. This gives the protein CASTNFGGGNTEAFF.

V is TRBV9 and J is TRBJ2-7; D tentatively reads TRBD1 or TRBD2 (5 bases each). The CDR3 totals 15 residues. The V and J ends lost 4 bases and 2 bases respectively, with 16 bases between them. Germline loops: CDR1 SGDLS, CDR2 YYNGEE. The CDR3 loop is CASSPEGYVAYEQYF. CDR3 nucleotides: TGTGCCAGCAGCCCAGAGGGGTACGTAGCCTACGAGCAGTACTTC.

This chain links TRBV6-5 with TRBJ2-7; 9 positions match TRBD1. The CDR3 is 14 residues long. After removal of 6 bases from V and 7 bases from J, the junction contained 10 bases not matched to a gene. Germline assignment: CDR1 MNHEY and CDR2 SVGAGI. In DNA, the CDR3 is TGTGCCAGCAGCTCGGGACAGGGAACGAAAGAGCAGTACTTC. Its translation is CASSSGQGTKEQYF.

CDR3 sequence reads: CASSEAGGGRGTREKLFF. DNA of the CDR3: TGTGCCAGCAGTGAAGCTGGGGGGGGGCGGGGGACTCGGGAAAAACTGTTTTTT. J is TRBJ1-4 and V is TRBV6-1, with a possible D match to TRBD1 (6 bases). This CDR3 contains 18 residues. Germline CDR1 is MNHNS and CDR2 is SASEGT. V was cut by 0 bases and J by 8 bases, with 22 bases left in between.

This sequence joins TRBV28 and TRBJ1-2; 8 bases are a match to TRBD1. Losses at the gene ends were 5 bases for V and 3 bases for J; bases not matched to a gene: 8. The V gene's germline CDR1 is MDHEN and CDR2 SYDVKM. The CDR3 contains 15 residues. CDR3 residues: CASSLRDRRHYGYTF. The DNA of the CDR3 is TGTGCCAGCAGTCTCCGGGACAGGCGGCACTATGGCTACACCTTC.

The rearrangement joins TRBV5-1 to TRBJ2-7; no firm D call. V was pared by 5 bases and J by 3 bases, with 6 bases between. There are 11 residues in the CDR3. Germline CDR1 is SGHRS and CDR2 is YFSETQ. CDR3 DNA sequence: TGCGCCAGCAGTCGCAGCTACGAGCAGTACTTC. This codes for CASSRSYEQYF.

The V and J genes are TRBV5-1 and TRBJ2-7; perhaps TRBD1 as D (6 bases). The CDR3 loop spans 16 amino acids. CDR1 SGHRS and CDR2 YFSETQ come from the germline V gene. V was cut by 1 base and J by 6 bases, with 20 bases left in between. In DNA, the CDR3 is TGCGCCAGCAGCTTGCCCGGGACATCCGTCCGCCTCGAGCAGTACTTC. Its protein is CASSLPGTSVRLEQYF.

The gene calls are TRBV11-2 and TRBJ2-5, with D perhaps matching TRBD2 (6 bases). V was trimmed by 5 bases and J by 5 bases, leaving 18 bases between them. CDR1 SGHAT and CDR2 FQNNGV come from the germline V gene. There are 15 residues in the CDR3. CDR3 sequence reads: CASSHSRTIFETQYF. CDR3 sequence (DNA): TGTGCCAGCAGCCATAGTCGGACTATCTTCGAGACCCAGTACTTC.

The genes are TRBV30 and TRBJ1-2; no clear D gene. Germline V gives CDR1 GTSNPN, CDR2 SVGIG (reference sequence). The CDR3 totals 15 residues. V gave up 0 bases and J gave up 2 bases, with 13 bases separating them. CDR3: CAWSVRAGLNYGYTF. CDR3 nucleotides: TGTGCCTGGAGTGTACGTGCCGGGCTCAACTATGGCTACACCTTC.

This sequence joins TRBV10-3 and TRBJ1-3; no firm D call. This CDR3 has 18 residues. Trimming removed 6 bases from V and 0 bases from J, with 21 bases in between. Germline V CDR1 and CDR2: ENHRY, SYGVKD. CDR3 sequence: CAISLQQRLASSGNTIYF. The CDR3 region has the DNA TGTGCCATCAGCCTACAGCAGCGCCTAGCGAGCTCTGGAAACACCATATATTTT.